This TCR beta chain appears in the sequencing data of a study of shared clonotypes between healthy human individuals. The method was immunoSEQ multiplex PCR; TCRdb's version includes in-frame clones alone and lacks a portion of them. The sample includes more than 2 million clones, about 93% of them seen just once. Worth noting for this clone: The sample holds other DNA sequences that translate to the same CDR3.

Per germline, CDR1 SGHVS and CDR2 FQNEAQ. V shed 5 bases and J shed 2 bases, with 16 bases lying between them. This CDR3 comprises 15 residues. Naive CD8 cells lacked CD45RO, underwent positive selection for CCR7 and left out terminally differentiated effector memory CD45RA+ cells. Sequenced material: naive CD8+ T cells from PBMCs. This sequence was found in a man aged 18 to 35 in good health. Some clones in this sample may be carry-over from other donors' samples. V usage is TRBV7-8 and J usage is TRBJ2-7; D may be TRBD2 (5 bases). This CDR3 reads CASSLGVRGTYEQYF. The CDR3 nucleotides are TGTGCCAGCAGCCTTGGGGTCAGAGGGACCTACGAGCAGTACTTC.